Presented here are 17 T cell receptor beta chains from one specimen sequenced in a study of T cells after yellow fever vaccination (dated by TCRdb to about 2019). What the treatment or condition label conveys for this sample: live attenuated yellow fever vaccine strain. The library was built by means of 5' RACE. This sample was sequenced with an Illumina HiSeq 2500. TCRdb reanalyzed the raw reads on its own, using fastp at Q25 for trimming and MiXCR for clone calling, and kept in-frame beta chains. CDR3 protein duplicates are merged, each entry listing the most common genes and DNA. Present in this sample are hundreds of thousands of distinct CDR3 sequences, 17% of which were seen just once. The ten largest clones add up to around 16% of the sample. This specimen was PBMCs, taken less than 6 days after the first yellow fever vaccination. These receptor sequences come from a young man who received the YFV17D yellow fever vaccine.

This chain uses TRBV7-2 with TRBJ2-5; D possibly corresponds to TRBD1 (6 bases). V lost 1 base and J 5 bases, leaving 14 bases between the germline ends. CDR1 is SGHTA and CDR2 is FQGNSA in the germline V gene. The CDR3 loop spans 15 amino acids. CDR3 in amino acids: CASSLGVGGEETQYF. CDR3 DNA: TGTGCCAGCAGCTTAGGAGTAGGGGGTGAGGAGACCCAGTACTTC.

The chain employs TRBV5-1 and TRBJ1-5, with 7 bases matching TRBD1. Germline values: CDR1 SGHRS, CDR2 YFSETQ. Germline trimming cut 3 bases from V and 6 bases from J; bases unmatched to any gene: 9. The CDR3 spans 15 residues. CDR3 residues: CASSSTGALSQPQHF. CDR3 bases: TGCGCCAGCAGCTCCACAGGGGCGCTCAGTCAGCCCCAGCATTTT.

The chain uses TRBV28 and TRBJ2-1, with 10 bases that match TRBD1. V lost 5 bases, J lost 9 bases, and 13 bases stayed unmatched. The germline V gene encodes CDR1 MDHEN and CDR2 SYDVKM. This CDR3 region has 16 residues. The CDR3 is CASSAGDRGRTGEQFF. Here the CDR3 DNA reads TGTGCCAGCAGTGCCGGAGACAGGGGGCGCACCGGTGAGCAGTTCTTC.

This clonotype was detected only a few times. This rearrangement joins TRBV3-1 to TRBJ2-5; 9 bases are shared with TRBD2. CDR3 length: 14 residues. The V segment lost 7 bases and the J segment 1 base; nucleotides outside the gene matches: 4. Per germline, CDR1 LGHDT and CDR2 YNNKEL (reference sequence). The CDR3 here is CASMERGAQETQYF. The CDR3, as DNA: TGTGCCAGCATGGAGCGGGGGGCCCAAGAGACCCAGTACTTC.

This clonotype has a handful of counts. The chain recombines TRBV11-2 with TRBJ2-7; a weak D match, TRBD2 (5 bases). CDR1 is SGHAT and CDR2 is FQNNGV in the germline V gene. Between the trimmed V and J ends, which lost 8 bases and 0 bases, there was a span of 14 bases. The CDR3 has 14 amino acids. The CDR3 spells CASGRTFSSYEQYF. CDR3 in DNA: TGTGCCAGCGGTCGGACTTTCAGCTCCTACGAGCAGTACTTC.

Only a few counts were recorded for this clonotype. The chain joins TRBV4-3 to TRBJ2-2; TRBD1 might be the D (6 bases). The V end was cut by 2 bases, the J end by 0 bases, with 13 bases between. Germline loops: CDR1 LGHNA, CDR2 YSLEER. The CDR3 covers 17 residues. The CDR3 reads CASSQFAGTTNTGELFF. The CDR3 DNA is TGCGCCAGCAGCCAATTTGCCGGGACAACGAACACCGGGGAGCTGTTTTTT.

This CDR3 reads CASSPPTGGAWETQYF. The CDR3 DNA follows: TGCGCCAGCAGCCCCCCGACCGGGGGGGCCTGGGAGACCCAGTACTTC. This chain connects TRBV5-1 to TRBJ2-5, with 8 bases aligning to TRBD2. This CDR3 is built from 16 residues. Germline trimming cut 4 bases from V and 5 bases from J; bases unmatched to any gene: 13. Germline V gene data show CDR1 as SGHRS and CDR2 as YFSETQ.

The chain couples TRBV6-2 or TRBV6-3 to TRBJ1-2, with no clear D. CDR3 length: 15 residues. CDR1 is MNHEY and CDR2 is SVGEGT in the germline V gene. V lost 2 bases, J lost 6 bases, and 16 bases lay in between. This chain's CDR3 is CASSYNRFRRDGYTF. The CDR3 coding sequence is TGTGCCAGCAGTTACAATCGCTTCCGGAGGGATGGCTACACCTTC.

The genes are TRBV6-1 and TRBJ2-7; the D gene is possibly TRBD1 (6 bases). The CDR3 totals 14 residues. From germline, CDR1 is MNHNS and CDR2 SASEGT. V was pared by 5 bases and J by 4 bases, with 15 bases between. The CDR3 nucleotides are TGTGCCAGCAGTCCCGGAACAGGGATTTACGAGCAGTACGTC. Its protein product is CASSPGTGIYEQYV.

V is TRBV11-2 and J is TRBJ2-1, with D perhaps matching TRBD1 (6 bases). CDR3 length: 17 residues. CDR1 is SGHAT, CDR2 FQNNGV, per germline. V was shortened by 5 bases and J by 8 bases, with 25 bases between the two germline ends. The CDR3 nucleotides read TGTGCCAGCAGCCCGGTGAGGGGGTCAAGGGTATACCATGAGCAGTTCTTC. This translates into CASSPVRGSRVYHEQFF.

This chain uses TRBV7-2 with TRBJ2-1; D unclear. V was trimmed by 2 bases and J by 8 bases, leaving 10 bases between them. The CDR3 runs to 13 residues. The germline V gene has CDR1 SGHTA and CDR2 FQGNSA. The CDR3 nucleotides read TGTGCCAGCAGCTTAAGCCCTCGGGATGAGCAGTTCTTC. This gives the protein CASSLSPRDEQFF.

The chain is built from TRBV7-8 and TRBJ2-7, with 8 positions matching TRBD2. This CDR3 contains 16 residues. Germline assignment: CDR1 SGHVS and CDR2 FQNEAQ. The V gene end was trimmed by 5 bases and the J gene end by 2 bases; junction bases not matched to a gene: 11. As DNA, the CDR3 is TGTGCCAGCAGCCCTAGCGGGCTAGCGGGCGCCTACGAGCAGTACTTC. It is translated as CASSPSGLAGAYEQYF.

This clonotype was detected many times. The chain's CDR3 is CASSRTVTYEQYF. CDR3 sequence (DNA): TGTGCCAGCAGCAGGACAGTGACCTACGAGCAGTACTTC. The chain couples TRBV7-2 to TRBJ2-7; D perhaps matches TRBD1 (6 bases). The V gene lost 5 bases and the J gene lost 2 bases, with 10 bases spanning the gap. There are 13 residues in the CDR3. Germline CDR1 SGHTA, CDR2 FQGNSA.

The V call is TRBV5-4, the J call TRBJ1-3; D possibly corresponds to TRBD1 (6 bases). Deletions cut 2 bases from V and 0 bases from J, with 12 bases between. The length of the CDR3 is 16 residues. Germline V CDR1 and CDR2: SGHNT, YYREEE (reference sequence). The CDR3 is CASSLGQLSSGNTIYF. CDR3 sequence (DNA): TGTGCCAGCAGCTTAGGACAGTTGAGCTCTGGAAACACCATATATTTT.

In its sample, this clonotype was seen a few times. The J gene is TRBJ2-7, the V gene TRBV3-1; D ambiguous. Trimming cost V 0 bases and J 1 base, with 10 bases left between them. This CDR3 spans 15 amino acids. The germline V gene encodes CDR1 LGHDT and CDR2 YNNKEL (reference sequence). The CDR3 loop reads CASSQDIVGSYEQYF. The CDR3 nucleotides read TGTGCCAGCAGCCAAGATATCGTGGGATCCTACGAGCAGTACTTC.

This clonotype was counted between two and nine times. CDR3 DNA: TGTGCCAGCAGCTTGCGGGGGGGCGATCGGTCCCCACCCCAGCATTTT. Residues: CASSLRGGDRSPPQHF. The chain recombines TRBV5-6 with TRBJ1-5; possible D gene TRBD1, 6 bases. V lost 1 base and J 10 bases, leaving 21 bases between the germline ends. Germline values: CDR1 SGHDT, CDR2 YYEEEE. The CDR3 contains 16 residues. Based on the CDR3 plus reference TRBV5-6 and TRBJ1-5, the full variable domain is DAGVTQSPTHLIKTRGQQVTLRCSPKSGHDTVSWYQQALGQGPQFIFQYYEEEERQRGNFPDRFSGHQFPNYSSELNVNALLLGDSALYLCASSLRGGDRSPPQHFGDGTRLSIL.

A few counts support this clonotype. The rearrangement joins TRBV11-1 to TRBJ1-1, with D tentatively TRBD1 (6 bases). This CDR3 is built from 15 residues. V lost 5 bases to trimming and J lost 0 bases, with 13 bases between them. Germline values: CDR1 SGHAT, CDR2 FQDESV (reference sequence). Here the CDR3 DNA reads TGTGCCAGCAGCATAACAGGGTCCATGAACACTGAAGCTTTCTTT. It yields the protein CASSITGSMNTEAFF.